Presented here are 14 T cell receptor beta chains from one specimen sequenced in a study of identical twins' blood T cells. A single record per CDR3 protein comes from TCRdb applying MiXCR to the 5' RACE reads. The top ten clones hold around 5.6% of a sample with roughly 340,000 distinct CDR3 sequences, under 30% of them seen once. Sequencing used PBMCs. All receptors derive from a woman between 18 and 55 years old in good health.

The chain recombines TRBV20-1 with TRBJ1-2, with D possibly matching TRBD1 (6 bases). V lost 1 base, J lost 6 bases, and 15 bases lay in between. The CDR3 totals 14 residues. Germline values: CDR1 DFQATT, CDR2 SNEGSKA (reference sequence). The CDR3 region has the DNA TGCAGTGCTAGAGTGTGGGGGCGGGGAGATGGCTACACCTTC. This encodes CSARVWGRGDGYTF.

This clonotype was observed a handful of times. The genes are TRBV28 and TRBJ1-1; D gene unclear. Germline-derived CDR1 and CDR2 are MDHEN and SYDVKM. Trimming removed 6 bases from V and 4 bases from J, with 12 bases in between. The CDR3 totals 13 residues. CDR3 nucleotides: TGTGCCAGCAGGGACGCAGCGTCCACTGAAGCTTTCTTT. It is translated as CASRDAASTEAFF.

This clonotype was seen a handful of times. The chain couples TRBV5-6 to TRBJ1-1; D may be TRBD1 (6 bases). CDR3 length: 14 residues. Germline V gives CDR1 SGHDT, CDR2 YYEEEE. The germline V and J ends were trimmed by 2 bases and 5 bases, with 13 bases remaining between them. The CDR3 reads CASSFGGGGTEAFF. The CDR3, as DNA: TGTGCCAGCAGCTTTGGCGGGGGCGGAACTGAAGCTTTCTTT.

The chain joins TRBV5-1 to TRBJ2-7, with a possible D match to TRBD1 (6 bases). This CDR3 contains 14 residues. The V end lost 4 bases, the J end lost 3 bases, and 14 bases lay between the germline ends. Germline loops: CDR1 SGHRS, CDR2 YFSETQ. CDR3 nucleotides: TGCGCCAGCAGCCTAACCTGGACAGACTACGAGCAGTACTTC. Its protein product is CASSLTWTDYEQYF.

A few counts support this clonotype. The chain has TRBV5-1 and TRBJ2-2, with D tentatively TRBD2 (6 bases). Germline assignment: CDR1 SGHRS and CDR2 YFSETQ. The V end lost 0 bases, the J end lost 2 bases, and 11 bases lay between the germline ends. This CDR3 is built from 16 residues. Here the CDR3 reads CASSLVTSHNTGELFF. The CDR3 DNA reads as TGCGCCAGCAGCTTGGTTACTAGCCATAACACCGGGGAGCTGTTTTTT.

The chain couples TRBV6-5 to TRBJ2-3; perhaps TRBD1 as D (5 bases). V lost 6 bases and J lost 0, with 13 bases in between. CDR3 length equals 15 residues. CDR1 is MNHEY and CDR2 is SVGAGI in the germline V gene. The CDR3 sequence: CASRPRQSSTDTQYF. CDR3 DNA sequence: TGTGCCAGCAGACCCCGACAGAGTAGCACAGATACGCAGTATTTT.

This clonotype was picked up a small number of times. The chain joins TRBV11-3 to TRBJ2-2; D call uncertain. This CDR3 contains 13 residues. Germline V gene sequence: CDR1 SGHNT, CDR2 YENEEA. Trimming stripped 1 base from V and 4 bases from J, with 4 bases between. This CDR3 reads CASSLVATGELFF. The CDR3 nucleotides read TGTGCCAGCAGCTTAGTAGCCACCGGGGAGCTGTTTTTT.

This clonotype was picked up a small number of times. The genes are TRBV7-9 and TRBJ1-2; D remains unclear. The V end was cut by 1 base, the J end by 4 bases, with 7 bases between. Germline values: CDR1 SEHNR, CDR2 FQNEAQ (reference sequence). This CDR3 region has 13 residues. The DNA for the CDR3 is TGTGCCAGCAGCTTAGAGCTTAGCTATGGCTACACCTTC. It encodes CASSLELSYGYTF.

This clonotype was seen only a few times. The chain combines TRBV28 with TRBJ2-2; the match to TRBD2 covers 13 bases. V lost 7 bases to trimming and J lost 6 bases; unmatched junction nucleotides: 2. This CDR3 comprises 14 residues. CDR1 MDHEN and CDR2 SYDVKM come from the germline V gene. The CDR3, as DNA: TGTGCCAGCAATGGACTAGCGGGAGCCGGGGAGCTGTTTTTT. Its protein product is CASNGLAGAGELFF.

CDR3 DNA sequence: TGCAGCGTCGAAACCAGACCACAGCAGTTCTTC. This gives the protein CSVETRPQQFF. The chain carries TRBV29-1 and TRBJ2-1, with D hard to call. V shed 6 bases and J shed 11 bases, with 14 bases lying between them. The CDR3 length is 11 residues. Germline V gene lookup returns CDR1 SQVTM and CDR2 ANQGSEA.

The chain links TRBV19 to TRBJ2-2, with D perhaps matching TRBD2 (5 bases). In germline, CDR1 is LNHDA, CDR2 SQIVND (reference sequence). The CDR3 contains 14 residues. V dropped 7 bases and J dropped 6 bases, with 15 bases sitting between them. CDR3 sequence reads: CASMVGVGAGELFF. DNA for the CDR3: TGTGCCAGTATGGTGGGCGTCGGGGCCGGGGAGCTGTTTTTT.

This clonotype was seen more than once but under ten times. This chain joins TRBV6-2 or TRBV6-3 and TRBJ1-6, with a weak D call TRBD1 (5 bases). The germline gives CDR1 MNHEY, CDR2 SVGEGT. V shed 8 bases and J shed 5 bases, with 10 bases lying between them. CDR3 length: 13 residues. The CDR3 loop is CASETANNSPLHF. The CDR3 coding sequence is TGTGCCAGCGAGACAGCCAATAATTCACCCCTCCACTTT.

The chain is built from TRBV7-9 and TRBJ1-4; D is uncertain. V was shortened by 1 base and J by 7 bases, with 13 bases between the two germline ends. This CDR3 comprises 15 residues. Germline V gene lookup returns CDR1 SEHNR and CDR2 FQNEAQ (reference sequence). The CDR3 sequence: CASSLVSAGGEKLFF. In DNA, the CDR3 is TGTGCCAGCAGCTTAGTTTCGGCAGGCGGTGAAAAACTGTTTTTT. Supplemented by reference TRBV7-9 and TRBJ1-4, the full variable domain reads DTGVSQNPRHKITKRGQNVTFRCDPISEHNRLYWYRQTLGQGPEFLTYFQNEAQLEKSRLLSDRFSAERPKGSFSTLEIQRTEQGDSAMYLCASSLVSAGGEKLFFGSGTQLSVL.

This clonotype was recorded a few times. The gene calls are TRBV6-6 and TRBJ2-2; 7 bases agree with TRBD1. The junction had 4 bases not matched to a gene; V was cut back by 6 bases and J by 6 bases. This CDR3 contains 13 residues. Germline CDR1 reads MNHNY; CDR2 reads SVGAGI (reference sequence). CDR3 residues: CASRFQGAGELFF. The CDR3 bases are TGTGCCAGCAGGTTTCAGGGGGCCGGGGAGCTGTTTTTT.